This entry concerns a single T cell receptor beta chain. Original processing notes: Estimated nucleated cell counts came from reference gene primer amplification. Profiled with immunoSEQ multiplex PCR; TCRdb holds only in-frame clones, not every one. V and J calls and clone size are copied from that table; D and trimming were computed from the DNA. The profile shows about 140,000 clones, about 90% of them singletons. The source of the sample is a study of blood T cell repertoires in COVID-19. Study-wide background: Sites in the United States, Italy and Spain provided acute and convalescent COVID-19 samples. The cDNA or gDNA used as material had been derived from T cells, B-cell-depleted T cells, or PBMCs.

The V and J ends lost 1 base and 3 bases, in that order; junction bases with no gene match: 4. CDR3 length: 14 amino acids. Germline V gene data show CDR1 as SGHKS and CDR2 as YYEKEE (reference sequence). The clonotype comes from a man in his 60s with active or convalescent COVID-19. Material: peripheral blood. V and J are TRBV5-5 and TRBJ2-7, with 7 nucleotides matching TRBD1. Here the CDR3 DNA reads TGTGCCAGCAGCTTGAGGCAGGGGGTCTACGAGCAGTACTTC. This encodes CASSLRQGVYEQYF.